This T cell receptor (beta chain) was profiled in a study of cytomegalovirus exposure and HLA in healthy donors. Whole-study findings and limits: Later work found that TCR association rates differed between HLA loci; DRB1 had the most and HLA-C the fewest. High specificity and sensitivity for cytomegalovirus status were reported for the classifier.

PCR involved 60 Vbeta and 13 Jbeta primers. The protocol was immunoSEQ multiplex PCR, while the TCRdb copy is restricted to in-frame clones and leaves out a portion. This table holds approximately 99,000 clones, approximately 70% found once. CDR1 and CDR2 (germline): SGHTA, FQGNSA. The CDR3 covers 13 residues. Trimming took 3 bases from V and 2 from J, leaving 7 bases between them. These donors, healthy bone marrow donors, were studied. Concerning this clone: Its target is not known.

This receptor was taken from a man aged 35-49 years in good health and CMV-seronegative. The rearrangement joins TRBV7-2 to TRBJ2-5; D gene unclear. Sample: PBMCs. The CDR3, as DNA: TGTGCCAGCAGCTTCTCAGGACAAGAGACCCAGTACTTC. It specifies CASSFSGQETQYF.